Shown below are 32 T cell receptor beta chains from a single sample sequenced in a study of T cell changes during pregnancy in multiple sclerosis. The protocol was immunoSEQ multiplex PCR, while the TCRdb copy is restricted to in-frame clones and leaves out a portion. Of about 33,000 clones in the sample, roughly 92% are singletons; the top ten hold roughly 1.2%. Sequenced: PBMCs (not recorded whether the cells were cultured). Source of these receptors: a female donor with multiple sclerosis, enrolled in a pregnancy study.

The chain couples TRBV13 to TRBJ2-3; 14 bases fit TRBD2. The CDR3 is 17 residues long. The V and J ends lost 5 bases and 3 bases, in that order; junction bases with no gene match: 7. Looked up from germline, CDR1 is PRHDT and CDR2 is FYEKMQ (reference sequence). CDR3 in amino acids: CASSGTGTSGRTDTQYF. CDR3 sequence (DNA): TGTGCCAGCAGCGGCACCGGGACTAGCGGGAGAACAGATACGCAGTATTTT.

This chain uses TRBV19 with TRBJ1-4, with D uncertain. Germline lookup yields CDR1 LNHDA and CDR2 SQIVND (reference sequence). Trimming stripped 3 bases from V and 7 bases from J, with 12 bases between. The CDR3 runs to 14 residues. This CDR3 reads CASSIDTNTEKLFF. The CDR3, as DNA: TGTGCCAGTAGTATTGATACAAACACTGAAAAACTGTTTTTT. The full variable domain, its missing parts supplied by reference TRBV19 and TRBJ1-4, is DGGITQSPKYLFRKEGQNVTLSCEQNLNHDAMYWYRQDPGQGLRLIYYSQIVNDFQKGDIAEGYSVSREKKESFPLTVTSAQKNPTAFYLCASSIDTNTEKLFFGSGTQLSVL.

The chain employs TRBV7-7 and TRBJ2-7; no clear D. Deletions cut 0 bases from V and 4 bases from J, with 7 bases between. Germline loops: CDR1 SSHAT, CDR2 FNYEAQ (reference sequence). The length of the CDR3 is 13 residues. CDR3 residues: CASSLALGYEQYF. CDR3 DNA sequence: TGTGCCAGCAGCTTAGCGCTAGGTTACGAGCAGTACTTC.

The chain links TRBV28 to TRBJ2-3; 9 bases map to TRBD1. CDR1 is MDHEN and CDR2 is SYDVKM in the germline V gene. This CDR3 has 15 residues. V lost 3 bases and J lost 2; bases outside the gene matches: 3. The CDR3 DNA reads as TGTGCCAGCAGTTTTGGGACAGGGACCACAGATACGCAGTATTTT. As protein: CASSFGTGTTDTQYF.

The V and J genes are TRBV28 and TRBJ1-2; 8 bases agree with TRBD1. The CDR3 covers 14 residues. V dropped 5 bases and J dropped 5; count of bases not matched to a gene: 7. CDR1 and CDR2 from the germline V gene are MDHEN and SYDVKM. CDR3 nucleotides: TGTGCCAGCAGTCCCTGGACAGGGAGGTATGGCTACACCTTC. This translates into CASSPWTGRYGYTF.

This clone was seen once. This chain uses TRBV5-1 with TRBJ1-4; D possibly corresponds to TRBD1 (5 bases). Deletions cut 2 bases from V and 8 bases from J, with 16 bases between. CDR3 size: 15 residues. Looked up from germline, CDR1 is SGHRS and CDR2 is YFSETQ. The CDR3 nucleotides read TGCGCCAGCAGCTTACCGTCGACAGATAACGAAAAACTGTTTTTT. Protein product: CASSLPSTDNEKLFF.

This clone was picked up a small number of times. CDR3 residues: CASSLAGNQPQHF. In nucleotides, the CDR3 is TGCGCCAGCAGCTTGGCGGGGAATCAGCCCCAGCATTTT. The V gene is TRBV5-1, the J gene TRBJ1-5; D is uncertain. Between the trimmed V and J ends, which lost 0 bases and 4 bases, there was a span of 5 bases. The germline V gene encodes CDR1 SGHRS and CDR2 YFSETQ. The CDR3 runs 13 residues.

This rearrangement joins TRBV7-8 to TRBJ2-7, with a weak D call TRBD1 (5 bases). Trimming cost V 1 base and J 12 bases, with 10 bases left between them. CDR3 length: 11 residues. Germline V gene sequence: CDR1 SGHVS, CDR2 FQNEAQ. CDR3 in DNA: TGTGCCAGCAGCTTAGAAGGGGCCAGGTACTTC. This codes for CASSLEGARYF.

In this sample, this clone turned up once. J is TRBJ1-1 and V is TRBV5-4; D is perhaps TRBD1 (6 bases). This CDR3 is built from 15 residues. V was shortened by 3 bases and J by 3 bases, with 15 bases between the two germline ends. Germline V gene sequence: CDR1 SGHNT, CDR2 YYREEE (reference sequence). CDR3 sequence reads: CASSSMDSFHTEAFF. The CDR3 DNA reads as TGTGCCAGCAGCTCGATGGACAGTTTTCACACTGAAGCTTTCTTT.

By frequency in the sample, this clone is medium-sized. Other DNA sequences in this specimen translate into the identical CDR3. The chain is built from TRBV10-1 and TRBJ2-3; D unresolved. The V gene's germline CDR1 is WNHNN and CDR2 SYGVQD (reference sequence). The CDR3 has 12 amino acids. Trimming removed 6 bases at V and 0 bases at J, with 4 bases between. The CDR3 DNA follows: TGCGCCAGCAGCTATAGCACAGATACGCAGTATTTT. Its protein is CASSYSTDTQYF.

The chain employs TRBV6-5 and TRBJ2-3; D is ambiguous. V gave up 3 bases and J gave up 4 bases, with 11 bases separating them. This CDR3 has 14 residues. CDR1 and CDR2 from the germline V gene are MNHEY and SVGAGI. CDR3 in amino acids: CASSYTPSADTQYF. In nucleotides, the CDR3 is TGTGCCAGCAGTTATACCCCATCCGCAGATACGCAGTATTTT.

This chain links TRBV4-2 with TRBJ2-1; TRBD2 might be the D (5 bases). This CDR3 region has 16 residues. Germline CDR1 and CDR2: LGHNA and YNFKEQ. The V gene lost 0 bases and the J gene lost 0 bases, with 9 bases spanning the gap. The DNA for the CDR3 is TGTGCCAGCAGCCAAGAGGAAGGGAGCTCCTACAATGAGCAGTTCTTC. Its protein product is CASSQEEGSSYNEQFF.

The chain couples TRBV9 to TRBJ2-3; 8 positions match TRBD2. This CDR3 has 15 amino acids. Germline trimming cut 4 bases from V and 0 bases from J; bases unmatched to any gene: 4. Germline-derived CDR1 and CDR2 are SGDLS and YYNGEE. The CDR3 coding sequence is TGTGCCAGCAGCCGGGGGGGAATGAGCACAGATACGCAGTATTTT. It is translated as CASSRGGMSTDTQYF.

The chain carries TRBV19 and TRBJ2-5, with 11 bases that match TRBD1. CDR1 is LNHDA, CDR2 SQIVND, per germline (reference sequence). This CDR3 is 16 amino acids long. Losses at the gene ends were 1 base for V and 2 bases for J; bases not matched to a gene: 3. The CDR3 nucleotides read TGTGCCAGTAGTATAGGAGGGACAGGGGGGCAAGAGACCCAGTACTTC. Translated, it gives CASSIGGTGGQETQYF.

The rearrangement uses TRBV6-1 and TRBJ2-7, with a weak D call TRBD1 (6 bases). This CDR3 region has 13 residues. Trimming pared 7 bases from V and 4 bases from J, leaving 14 bases between. Germline CDR1 MNHNS, CDR2 SASEGT. The CDR3 nucleotides are TGTGCCAGCACATTCGACAGGACTTACGAGCAGTACTTC. Protein: CASTFDRTYEQYF.

The gene calls are TRBV6-1 and TRBJ2-2; 10 bases are a match to TRBD2. The CDR3 spans 15 residues. J lost 6 bases, V lost 4 bases, and 5 bases had no gene match. The germline V gene has CDR1 MNHNS and CDR2 SASEGT. CDR3 sequence: CASSGLAGEAGELFF. DNA of the CDR3: TGTGCCAGCAGTGGGCTAGCGGGAGAGGCCGGGGAGCTGTTTTTT.

This clone appeared once. The genes are TRBV10-3 and TRBJ1-5; D unclear. Trimming removed 8 bases at V and 0 bases at J, with 8 bases between. The germline V gene encodes CDR1 ENHRY and CDR2 SYGVKD. There are 13 residues in the CDR3. The chain's CDR3 is CAIGNSSNQPQHF. DNA of the CDR3: TGTGCCATCGGAAATAGTAGCAATCAGCCCCAGCATTTT.

This chain connects TRBV4-3 to TRBJ2-1; D is tentatively TRBD1 or TRBD2 (5 bases each). The length of the CDR3 is 13 residues. CDR1 LGHNA and CDR2 YSLEER come from the germline V gene. V shed 4 bases and J shed 6 bases, with 10 bases lying between them. The chain's CDR3 is CASSPGTGNEQFF. CDR3 coding DNA: TGCGCCAGCAGCCCCGGGACGGGCAATGAGCAGTTCTTC.

This clone was seen only once. This sample includes further DNA sequences coding for the same CDR3. The rearrangement joins TRBV7-6 to TRBJ2-7; D is uncertain. This CDR3 spans 13 amino acids. Trimming pared 4 bases from V and 3 bases from J, leaving 10 bases between. Germline CDR1 reads SGHVS; CDR2 reads FNYEAQ. Here the CDR3 reads CASSSGPNYEQYF. CDR3 nucleotides: TGTGCCAGCAGCTCGGGCCCTAACTACGAGCAGTACTTC. The whole variable domain, filled in from reference TRBV7-6 and TRBJ2-7, reads GAGVSQSPRYKVTKRGQDVALRCDPISGHVSLYWYRQALGQGPEFLTYFNYEAQQDKSGLPNDRFSAERPEGSISTLTIQRTEQRDSAMYRCASSSGPNYEQYFGPGTRLTVT.

V is TRBV29-1 and J is TRBJ2-7; TRBD2 matches at 8 bases. The germline gives CDR1 SQVTM, CDR2 ANQGSEA. V lost 2 bases and J lost 3; bases outside the gene matches: 6. This CDR3 spans 14 amino acids. Written as DNA, the CDR3 is TGCAGCGTTGAAATCGAGCGGGAGTTCTACGAGCAGTACTTC. This encodes CSVEIEREFYEQYF.

This sequence joins TRBV27 and TRBJ1-2, with 12 bases fitting TRBD1. The trim removed 6 bases at V and 3 bases at J, leaving 8 bases unmatched. The CDR3 is made up of 16 amino acids. CDR1 is MNHEY and CDR2 is SMNVEV in the germline V gene (reference sequence). The DNA of the CDR3 is TGTGCCAGCAGAATCCGGGGGACAGGGGGCGACTATGGCTACACCTTC. It translates to CASRIRGTGGDYGYTF.

This clone was counted a single time. The chain combines TRBV6-5 with TRBJ1-2, with D possibly matching TRBD1 (6 bases). Trimming stripped 5 bases from V and 8 bases from J, with 15 bases between. The CDR3 extends over 13 amino acids. CDR1 and CDR2 from the germline V gene are MNHEY and SVGAGI. This CDR3 is CASSPSPGAGYTF. Written as DNA, the CDR3 is TGTGCCAGCAGTCCCTCCCCGGGGGCCGGCTACACCTTC.

The chain joins TRBV28 to TRBJ1-2, with D maybe TRBD1 (5 bases). V lost 3 bases and J lost 8, with 19 bases in between. Germline CDR1 MDHEN, CDR2 SYDVKM. This CDR3 region has 15 residues. The CDR3 sequence: CASSFPGGGVDGYTF. CDR3 DNA: TGTGCCAGCAGTTTTCCAGGTGGGGGAGTCGACGGCTACACCTTC.

The chain has TRBV7-2 and TRBJ1-2, with D possibly TRBD1 on 6 matching bases. Trimming took off 0 bases at V and 5 bases at J, with 16 bases between the two ends. There are 16 residues in the CDR3. CDR1 and CDR2 from the germline V gene are SGHTA and FQGNSA. The DNA of the CDR3 is TGTGCCAGCAGCTTAGCGGGGCAGGGGATAAGTTATGGCTACACCTTC. Residues: CASSLAGQGISYGYTF.

V and J are TRBV6-4 and TRBJ2-6, with D perhaps assigned TRBD1 or TRBD2 (5 bases each). V dropped 2 bases and J dropped 0 bases, with 8 bases sitting between them. CDR1 MRHNA and CDR2 SNTAGT come from the germline V gene. This CDR3 has 16 amino acids. Written as DNA, the CDR3 is TGTGCCAGCAGTGACGGTGGGGGCTCTGGGGCCAACGTCCTGACTTTC. Its protein product is CASSDGGGSGANVLTF.

CDR3 sequence: CASRYRGTNEKLFF. In DNA, the CDR3 is TGTGCCAGCAGGTACAGGGGAACTAATGAAAAACTGTTTTTT. The chain is built from TRBV7-9 and TRBJ1-4, with TRBD1 identical over 7 bases. Germline V gene lookup returns CDR1 SEHNR and CDR2 FQNEAQ (reference sequence). J was trimmed by 1 base and V by 6 bases; bases with no gene match: 2. The CDR3 is 14 amino acids.

The chain uses TRBV5-1 and TRBJ2-5; D not resolved. Germline CDR1 is SGHRS and CDR2 is YFSETQ. The V end was cut by 0 bases, the J end by 5 bases, with 8 bases between. The CDR3 is 13 residues long. In nucleotides, the CDR3 is TGCGCCAGCAGCTTGGACCCTGTGGAGACCCAGTACTTC. Translation: CASSLDPVETQYF.

This clone appeared a few times. The J gene is TRBJ2-1, the V gene TRBV6-1; TRBD2 matches at 11 bases. The CDR3 sequence is 17 residues long. Trimming removed 0 bases from V and 6 bases from J; junction bases left unmatched: 7. Germline loops: CDR1 MNHNS, CDR2 SASEGT. CDR3: CASSEALGGLAVNEQFF. Here the CDR3 DNA reads TGTGCCAGCAGTGAAGCGTTAGGGGGACTAGCGGTCAATGAGCAGTTCTTC.

The chain uses TRBV7-2 and TRBJ2-2; TRBD1 might be the D (6 bases). Germline V gene sequence: CDR1 SGHTA, CDR2 FQGNSA. This CDR3 has 16 amino acids. V was trimmed by 7 bases and J by 2 bases, leaving 17 bases between them. As DNA, the CDR3 is TGTGCCAGCACCCTCTATGGGACATACAACACCGGGGAGCTGTTTTTT. The encoded protein is CASTLYGTYNTGELFF.

The rearrangement joins TRBV6-5 to TRBJ2-2; D is ambiguous. Germline CDR1 and CDR2: MNHEY and SVGAGI. The ends were cut back, 7 bases at V and 2 bases at J, with 5 bases in the middle. This CDR3 spans 12 amino acids. The CDR3 nucleotides are TGTGCCAGCACCGTAAACACCGGGGAGCTGTTTTTT. Translation: CASTVNTGELFF.

The count of this clone is one. The chain carries TRBV6-4 and TRBJ2-3; the match to TRBD2 covers 12 bases. The CDR3 totals 15 residues. The J segment lost 7 bases and the V segment lost 3 bases, leaving 5 bases of the junction unmatched. Germline loops: CDR1 MRHNA, CDR2 SNTAGT. DNA of the CDR3: TGTGCCAGCAGTGAGACTAGCGGGAGTAGTAATACGCAGTATTTT. Translating it yields CASSETSGSSNTQYF.

With respect to this clone: At one of its ends the junction is not consistent with the germline gene, which may arise from a read error. This rearrangement joins TRBV7-7 to TRBJ2-5; D is unresolved. In germline, CDR1 is SSHAT, CDR2 FNYEAQ (reference sequence). CDR3 size: 12 residues. The CDR3 bases are TGTGCTAGCAGCTTAGATGGGGAGACCCAGTACTTC. It encodes CASSLDGETQYF.